This TCR beta chain was recovered during a study of regulatory and conventional T cells in breast cancer (dated by TCRdb to the mid-2010s). A single count supports this clonotype. Its antigen is currently not known. Base quality data are lacking; no much larger clone is found one base away. Support from one read is weak. Libraries were made using PCR. This sample was sequenced with an Illumina MiSeq. The public sequencing data were trimmed at Q25 with fastp and processed into clonotypes with MiXCR by TCRdb, which kept only in-frame beta chains. Rows are combined by CDR3 protein, so each entry shows the most common genes and DNA. A total of about 10,000 distinct CDR3 sequences appear in this sample, about 34% of them only once. The ten top clones hold around 5.7% of the sample. Its CDR3 holds 14 amino acids, cysteine through phenylalanine. Only CDR3 DNA remains: 42 bases, in frame from the first base. CDR1 and CDR2, per the germline V gene, are MNHEY and SVGAGI. V is clipped by 6 bases and J by 4 bases, and the sequence between their germline boundaries is 12 bases long.

This TCR derives from a male donor in good health. The chain was built from TRBV6-5 and TRBJ1-4; a confident D gene designation cannot be given. Sequenced sample: conventional T cells from blood. DNA sequence: TGTGCCAGCAGAAAGGGAGATAGTAATGAAAAACTGTTTTTT. Translated, this is CASRKGDSNEKLFF.